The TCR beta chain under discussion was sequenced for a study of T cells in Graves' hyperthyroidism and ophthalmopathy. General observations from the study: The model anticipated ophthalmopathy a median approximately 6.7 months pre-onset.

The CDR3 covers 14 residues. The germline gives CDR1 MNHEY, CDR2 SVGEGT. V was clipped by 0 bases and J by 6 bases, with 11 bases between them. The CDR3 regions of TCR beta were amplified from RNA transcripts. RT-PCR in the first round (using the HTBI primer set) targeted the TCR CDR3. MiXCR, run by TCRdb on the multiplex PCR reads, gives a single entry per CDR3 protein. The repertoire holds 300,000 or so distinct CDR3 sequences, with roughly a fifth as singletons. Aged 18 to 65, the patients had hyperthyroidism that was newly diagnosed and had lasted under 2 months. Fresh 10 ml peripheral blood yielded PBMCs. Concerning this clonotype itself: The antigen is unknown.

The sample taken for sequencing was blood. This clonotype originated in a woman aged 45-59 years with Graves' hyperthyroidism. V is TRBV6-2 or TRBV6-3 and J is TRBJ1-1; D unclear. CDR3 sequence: CASSYSGRSAEAFF. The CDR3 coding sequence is TGTGCCAGCAGTTACTCCGGTCGGTCGGCTGAAGCTTTCTTT.